This entry features one TCR beta chain sequence. The entry originates in a study of cytomegalovirus exposure and HLA in healthy donors. The V end lost 2 bases, the J end lost 3 bases, and 11 bases lay between the germline ends. Germline assignment: CDR1 SGHRS and CDR2 YFSETQ. This CDR3 region has 14 residues. PCR employed 60 Vbeta and 13 Jbeta primers. Measured with immunoSEQ multiplex PCR; TCRdb has only the in-frame clones, and not every one. The listing contains approximately 110,000 clones. This sequence was found in a man between 18 and 35 years old in good health and CMV-seronegative. This chain joins TRBV5-1 and TRBJ1-1; possible D gene TRBD1, 6 bases. Material: PBMCs. The CDR3 loop is CASSFGGADTEAFF. CDR3 nucleotides: TGCGCCAGCAGCTTTGGGGGGGCCGACACTGAAGCTTTCTTT.